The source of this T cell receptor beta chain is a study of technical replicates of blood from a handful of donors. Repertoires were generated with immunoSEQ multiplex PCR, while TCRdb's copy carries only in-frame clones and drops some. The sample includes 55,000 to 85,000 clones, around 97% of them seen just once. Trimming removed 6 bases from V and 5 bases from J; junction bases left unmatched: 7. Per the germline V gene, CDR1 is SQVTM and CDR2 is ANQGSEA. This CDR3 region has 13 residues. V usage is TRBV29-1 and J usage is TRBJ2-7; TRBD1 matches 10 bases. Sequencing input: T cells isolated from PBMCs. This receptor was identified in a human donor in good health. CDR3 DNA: TGCAGCGTCCAACCCGGGACAGGGGACGAGCAGTACTTC. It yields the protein CSVQPGTGDEQYF.